One and the same sample provided the 14 T cell receptor beta chains below, sequenced in a study of response to subunit inactivated influenza vaccine. TCRdb reanalysed the RT-PCR reads using MiXCR and keeps one entry per CDR3 protein. This repertoire shows around 530,000 distinct CDR3 sequences, 16% found once; its top ten account for 2.5% to 3.5%. Sequenced material: CD4+ T cells sorted from PBMCs, taken around 2 years after vaccination. The receptors derive from a man between 45 and 75 years old who received an inactivated influenza vaccine.

The chain links TRBV2 to TRBJ2-5; TRBD2 aligns across 11 bases. The CDR3 is 12 amino acids. Losses at the gene ends were 6 bases for V and 14 bases for J; bases not matched to a gene: 8. From germline, CDR1 is SNHLY and CDR2 FYNNEI. The CDR3 loop reads CASRALAGAIYF. DNA for the CDR3: TGTGCCAGCAGAGCACTAGCGGGGGCAATTTACTTC.

This clonotype was counted at least ten times. The rearrangement joins TRBV7-8 to TRBJ2-1; D gene uncertain. Germline lookup yields CDR1 SGHVS and CDR2 FQNEAQ. The CDR3 is made up of 15 amino acids. V dropped 2 bases and J dropped 0 bases, with 8 bases sitting between them. The CDR3 region is CASSLSSSSYNEQFF. The CDR3 DNA is TGTGCCAGCAGCTTATCTTCCAGCTCCTACAATGAGCAGTTCTTC.

This clonotype was seen a few times. J is TRBJ2-1 and V is TRBV20-1, with D perhaps TRBD2 (6 bases). Deletions cut 5 bases from V and 2 bases from J, with 16 bases between. From germline, CDR1 is DFQATT and CDR2 SNEGSKA (reference sequence). This CDR3 is 15 amino acids long. CDR3 in amino acids: CSASGVKGPYNEQFF. The CDR3 DNA follows: TGCAGTGCTTCGGGAGTAAAGGGTCCCTACAATGAGCAGTTCTTC.

The chain carries TRBV4-2 and TRBJ1-3; D remains unclear. From germline, CDR1 is LGHNA and CDR2 YNFKEQ. This CDR3 has 15 residues. V was clipped by 0 bases and J by 4 bases, with 10 bases between them. The CDR3 region is CASSQELVLGNTIYF. For the CDR3, the DNA is TGTGCCAGCAGCCAAGAGTTGGTCCTAGGAAACACCATATATTTT.

The gene calls are TRBV27 and TRBJ1-2; TRBD1 is a possible D gene (5 bases). This CDR3 spans 13 amino acids. V lost 5 bases to trimming and J lost 4 bases, with 11 bases between them. The germline gives CDR1 MNHEY, CDR2 SMNVEV (reference sequence). CDR3 DNA: TGTGCCAGCAGTCTACAGGTTATCTATGGCTACACCTTC. As protein: CASSLQVIYGYTF.

The V call is TRBV20-1, the J call TRBJ2-7; D is perhaps TRBD1 (6 bases). V was clipped by 0 bases and J by 3 bases, with 12 bases between them. CDR3 length: 14 amino acids. The germline CDR1 and CDR2 sequences are DFQATT and SNEGSKA (reference sequence). Here the CDR3 reads CSARDRDTNYEQYF. CDR3 DNA sequence: TGCAGTGCTAGAGATAGGGACACCAACTACGAGCAGTACTTC.

This clonotype was seen more than once but under ten times. V usage is TRBV4-3 and J usage is TRBJ2-1; TRBD2 matches at 12 bases. Losses at the gene ends were 2 bases for V and 7 bases for J; bases not matched to a gene: 12. The CDR3 extends over 18 amino acids. Germline V CDR1 and CDR2: LGHNA, YSLEER. CDR3 in DNA: TGCGCCAGCAGCCAAACCCTCTTACTAGCGGGGGGCGTGAATGAGCAGTTCTTC. It translates to CASSQTLLLAGGVNEQFF.

This rearrangement joins TRBV20-1 to TRBJ2-1; no clear D gene. The CDR3 is 16 amino acids. Germline V gene sequence: CDR1 DFQATT, CDR2 SNEGSKA (reference sequence). The V gene lost 0 bases and the J gene lost 3 bases, with 15 bases spanning the gap. The CDR3 loop is CSARDLAWTDYNEQFF. Written as DNA, the CDR3 is TGCAGTGCTAGAGATCTTGCGTGGACCGACTACAATGAGCAGTTCTTC.

This chain connects TRBV4-3 to TRBJ2-1; D is perhaps TRBD2 (5 bases). V was trimmed by 0 bases and J by 6 bases, leaving 12 bases between them. Germline CDR1 is LGHNA and CDR2 is YSLEER. The CDR3 contains 15 residues. The CDR3 loop reads CASSQDSDRLNEQFF. The CDR3 DNA is TGCGCCAGCAGCCAAGATAGCGATCGCCTCAATGAGCAGTTCTTC.

This clonotype was counted only a few times. This chain joins TRBV5-1 and TRBJ1-3; no clear D gene. The V gene's germline CDR1 is SGHRS and CDR2 YFSETQ. V was shortened by 1 base and J by 0 bases, with 5 bases between the two germline ends. The CDR3 is 14 amino acids. The CDR3 DNA sequence: TGCGCCAGCAGCTTGACCCTCTCTGGAAACACCATATATTTT. Amino acid sequence: CASSLTLSGNTIYF.

The chain combines TRBV5-1 with TRBJ2-7; 7 bases agree with TRBD2. Germline V gene sequence: CDR1 SGHRS, CDR2 YFSETQ. The CDR3 spans 16 residues. Trimming at V came to 4 bases and at J to 5 bases, leaving 15 bases not matched to a gene. CDR3: CASSRDGTIPGHEQYF. The CDR3 DNA is TGCGCCAGCAGCCGAGACGGGACTATCCCAGGGCACGAGCAGTACTTC.

V and J are TRBV4-3 and TRBJ2-5, with 11 bases fitting TRBD1. This CDR3 has 16 amino acids. The J segment lost 5 bases and the V segment lost 2 bases, leaving 7 bases of the junction unmatched. Per the germline V gene, CDR1 is LGHNA and CDR2 is YSLEER. The CDR3 protein is CASSQLGQGARETQYF. The DNA for the CDR3 is TGCGCCAGCAGCCAACTCGGACAGGGGGCACGGGAGACCCAGTACTTC.

The rearrangement links TRBV10-3 to TRBJ1-2; D is unresolved. Trimming took 4 bases from V and 0 from J, leaving 6 bases between them. Germline lookup yields CDR1 ENHRY and CDR2 SYGVKD. The CDR3 sequence is 13 residues long. The CDR3: CAISGRANYGYTF. The CDR3 bases are TGTGCCATCAGTGGGAGAGCTAACTATGGCTACACCTTC.

The chain carries TRBV28 and TRBJ2-6; D is possibly TRBD1 (6 bases). The V gene lost 11 bases and the J gene lost 0 bases, with 14 bases spanning the gap. This CDR3 has 15 residues. Germline-derived CDR1 and CDR2 are MDHEN and SYDVKM. The CDR3 protein is CASRGPNSGANVLTF. For the CDR3, the DNA is TGTGCCTCCAGGGGACCAAACTCTGGGGCCAACGTCCTGACTTTC.